The next 14 T cell receptor beta chains were all read from a single sample in a study of cytotoxic CD8 clonotypes in ibrutinib-treated CLL. Using immunoSEQ multiplex PCR, the repertoire was profiled, and TCRdb retains in-frame clones only, with some absent. Of tens of thousands of clones listed, roughly four fifths are singletons. The sequenced sample was PBMCs, obtained before ibrutinib treatment. These receptor sequences come from a human donor with chronic lymphocytic leukemia.

The V call is TRBV6-6, the J call TRBJ2-7, with a possible D match to TRBD2 (7 bases). CDR1 and CDR2 (germline): MNHNY, SVGAGI (reference sequence). CDR3 length: 14 amino acids. V lost 5 bases and J 4 bases, leaving 15 bases between the germline ends. This CDR3 is CASSHGGAGYEQYF. CDR3 nucleotides: TGTGCCAGCAGTCATGGGGGGGCTGGGTACGAGCAGTACTTC.

V usage is TRBV6-5 and J usage is TRBJ1-5; D is ambiguous. The germline CDR1 and CDR2 sequences are MNHEY and SVGAGI. V was clipped by 5 bases and J by 10 bases, with 15 bases between them. The CDR3 is 13 amino acids. CDR3 in amino acids: CASSKSLGRPQHF. For the CDR3, the DNA is TGTGCCAGCAGTAAATCCTTAGGGAGACCCCAGCATTTT.

The CDR3 reads CASSFVGQGNEKLFF. DNA for the CDR3: TGCGCCAGCAGCTTCGTGGGGCAAGGTAATGAAAAACTGTTTTTT. The chain has TRBV5-1 and TRBJ1-4, with D perhaps matching TRBD1 (5 bases). Germline V gives CDR1 SGHRS, CDR2 YFSETQ. V lost 2 bases and J 4 bases, leaving 12 bases between the germline ends. The CDR3 covers 15 residues.

The chain has TRBV7-3 and TRBJ2-2; D is unresolved. The germline V gene has CDR1 SGHTA and CDR2 FQGTGA. The CDR3 has 14 residues. Trimming pared 5 bases from V and 5 bases from J, leaving 12 bases between. The CDR3 coding sequence is TGTGCCAGCAGCCCCGGCGGAGTTACCGGGGAGCTGTTTTTT. Translating it yields CASSPGGVTGELFF.

The chain couples TRBV28 to TRBJ1-4; D is possibly TRBD1 (6 bases). CDR3 length: 13 residues. The ends were cut back, 8 bases at V and 7 bases at J, with 14 bases in the middle. Germline V gene sequence: CDR1 MDHEN, CDR2 SYDVKM. The CDR3 region is CASGGQLGEKLFF. CDR3 DNA: TGTGCCAGCGGCGGACAGCTTGGTGAAAAACTGTTTTTT.

This clone was found once. This chain links TRBV6-4 with TRBJ1-2, with D perhaps TRBD1 (6 bases). This CDR3 has 11 amino acids. V was cut by 6 bases and J by 5 bases, with 7 bases left in between. The germline CDR1 and CDR2 sequences are MRHNA and SNTAGT. For the CDR3, the DNA is TGTGCCAGCAGGCAGGGGTATGGCTACACCTTC. Its translation is CASRQGYGYTF.

The chain recombines TRBV7-2 with TRBJ2-1, with 7 bases that match TRBD2. The J segment lost 10 bases and the V segment lost 3 bases, leaving 18 bases of the junction unmatched. Germline CDR1 is SGHTA and CDR2 is FQGNSA. This CDR3 is 17 amino acids long. DNA of the CDR3: TGTGCCAGCAGCTTGGGGTCGCGGGGAGGGGTTTACGGGGAGCAGTTCTTC. This sequence encodes CASSLGSRGGVYGEQFF. The full variable domain, with the rest looked up from reference TRBV7-2 and TRBJ2-1, is GAGVSQSPSNKVTEKGKDVELRCDPISGHTALYWYRQSLGQGLEFLIYFQGNSAPDKSGLPSDRFSAERTGGSVSTLTIQRTQQEDSAVYLCASSLGSRGGVYGEQFFGPGTRLTVL.

The V call is TRBV29-1, the J call TRBJ2-1; D is uncertain. This CDR3 contains 12 residues. Germline CDR1 reads SQVTM; CDR2 reads ANQGSEA. V lost 4 bases and J 5 bases, leaving 9 bases between the germline ends. In DNA, the CDR3 is TGCAGCGTTGTCCGAAATCACAATGAGCAGTTCTTC. This codes for CSVVRNHNEQFF.

The CDR3 coding sequence is TGTGCCAGCAGCGCCTCCCTGGCCTACGAGCAGTACTTC. Encoded protein: CASSASLAYEQYF. The V and J genes are TRBV7-2 and TRBJ2-7; D uncertain. Trimming pared 5 bases from V and 2 bases from J, leaving 10 bases between. CDR1 and CDR2 (germline): SGHTA, FQGNSA. CDR3 length: 13 amino acids.

V is TRBV7-9 and J is TRBJ2-3; tentative D call: TRBD2 (6 bases). CDR3 length equals 15 residues. Per the germline V gene, CDR1 is SEHNR and CDR2 is FQNEAQ (reference sequence). The V end lost 8 bases, the J end lost 4 bases, and 19 bases lay between the germline ends. The CDR3 here is CASSTLGSFPDTQYF. The CDR3 nucleotides read TGTGCCAGCTCTACTCTCGGGAGTTTCCCAGATACGCAGTATTTT.

The rearrangement uses TRBV7-2 and TRBJ1-6; TRBD1 is a possible D gene (5 bases). Germline loops: CDR1 SGHTA, CDR2 FQGNSA. V was pared by 5 bases and J by 7 bases, with 15 bases between. This CDR3 has 15 amino acids. This CDR3 is CASSPWGLGNSPLHF. DNA for the CDR3: TGTGCCAGCAGCCCTTGGGGCCTTGGGAATTCACCCCTCCACTTT.

Written as DNA, the CDR3 is TGTGCCAGCAGCAAAGCGGGCTTTAGAGAACAGGGGACATGCGAGCAGTACTTC. It encodes CASSKAGFREQGTCEQYF. The genes are TRBV21-1 and TRBJ2-7; TRBD1 was called by the table and not checked on the DNA. TRBV21-1 is a listed pseudogene. The CDR3 has 18 amino acids.

The V gene is TRBV10-3, the J gene TRBJ1-4; 9 positions match TRBD1. Unmatched junction bases numbered 4, after V lost 6 bases and J lost 5 bases. The CDR3 is 14 residues long. Germline-derived CDR1 and CDR2 are ENHRY and SYGVKD. CDR3 protein: CAISEQGANEKLFF. In DNA, the CDR3 is TGTGCCATCAGCGAACAGGGGGCAAATGAAAAACTGTTTTTT.

This clone was recorded only once. The genes are TRBV5-5 and TRBJ1-1, with 7 nucleotides matching TRBD1. The CDR3 has 16 amino acids. Per the germline V gene, CDR1 is SGHKS and CDR2 is YYEKEE (reference sequence). V was pared by 0 bases and J by 1 base, with 6 bases of the junction left unmatched. In nucleotides, the CDR3 is TGTGCCAGCAGCTTGGGCGCCGGGACAGCGAACACTGAAGCTTTCTTT. Protein sequence: CASSLGAGTANTEAFF. Supplemented by reference TRBV5-5 and TRBJ1-1, the full variable domain reads DAGVTQSPTHLIKTRGQQVTLRCSPISGHKSVSWYQQVLGQGPQFIFQYYEKEERGRGNFPDRFSARQFPNYSSELNVNALLLGDSALYLCASSLGAGTANTEAFFGQGTRLTVV.